One sample yielded the 22 T cell receptor beta chains listed below, sequenced in a study of early T cells in non-severe SARS-CoV-2 infection. TCRdb re-called the 5' RACE reads through MiXCR, storing one row per CDR3 protein. Found here are some 97,000 distinct CDR3 sequences, roughly 11% of them singletons; the top ten hold roughly 5%. The material sequenced was whole blood, taken at baseline. The receptors were sampled from an adult who was a healthcare worker with PCR-confirmed SARS-CoV-2 infection or an uninfected control (not recorded which).

V and J are TRBV9 and TRBJ2-7, with TRBD1 matching over 12 bases. This CDR3 spans 14 amino acids. The V segment lost 3 bases and the J segment 6 bases; nucleotides outside the gene matches: 4. Germline assignment: CDR1 SGDLS and CDR2 YYNGEE. Here the CDR3 reads CASSARDRGREQYF. In DNA form, the CDR3 reads TGTGCCAGCAGCGCAAGGGACAGGGGGCGCGAGCAGTACTTC.

This chain joins TRBV14 and TRBJ2-3; D remains unclear. V dropped 4 bases and J dropped 2 bases, with 13 bases sitting between them. CDR3 size: 15 residues. In germline, CDR1 is SGHDN, CDR2 FVKESK. CDR3 amino acids: CASSPSSVYTDTQYF. The CDR3, as DNA: TGTGCCAGCAGCCCCTCGAGCGTATACACAGATACGCAGTATTTT.

V is TRBV27 and J is TRBJ2-7, with D possibly being TRBD1 or TRBD2 (5 bases each). V was shortened by 5 bases and J by 5 bases, with 16 bases between the two germline ends. The CDR3 consists of 14 residues. In germline, CDR1 is MNHEY, CDR2 SMNVEV (reference sequence). The CDR3 region is CASSGPGPYDEQYF. The CDR3 nucleotides are TGTGCCAGCAGTGGTCCGGGGCCGTACGACGAGCAGTACTTC.

This clonotype was seen many times. The J gene is TRBJ2-3, the V gene TRBV5-1, with D possibly TRBD1 on 6 matching bases. V dropped 0 bases and J dropped 0 bases, with 14 bases sitting between them. CDR1 is SGHRS and CDR2 is YFSETQ in the germline V gene. This CDR3 has 17 residues. The CDR3 DNA sequence: TGCGCCAGCAGCTTGGCCTTAGGGGGATCTAGCACAGATACGCAGTATTTT. This encodes CASSLALGGSSTDTQYF.

The chain is built from TRBV29-1 and TRBJ1-2, with 9 bases aligning to TRBD1. The germline gives CDR1 SQVTM, CDR2 ANQGSEA. The V and J ends lost 6 bases and 6 bases, in that order; junction bases with no gene match: 5. CDR3 length equals 12 residues. CDR3 residues: CSVATGGDGYTF. Here the CDR3 DNA reads TGCAGCGTGGCTACAGGGGGCGATGGCTACACCTTC. The full variable domain, in which reference TRBV29-1 and TRBJ1-2 provide the parts outside the CDR3, is SAVISQKPSRDICQRGTSLTIQCQVDSQVTMMFWYRQQPGQSLTLIATANQGSEATYESGFVIDKFPISRPNLTFSTLTVSNMSPEDSSIYLCSVATGGDGYTFGSGTRLTVV.

This clonotype has at least ten counts. The rearrangement links TRBV6-1 to TRBJ2-1; 8 bases match TRBD1. The CDR3 runs 15 residues. Unmatched junction bases numbered 6, after V lost 4 bases and J lost 4 bases. Looked up from germline, CDR1 is MNHNS and CDR2 is SASEGT. The CDR3: CASSVEGTGYNEQFF. The CDR3 nucleotides are TGTGCCAGCAGTGTGGAGGGGACAGGTTACAATGAGCAGTTCTTC.

This clonotype has only a few counts. The CDR3 is CASSLATRLNTEAFF. The CDR3 DNA follows: TGTGCCAGCAGCTTGGCTACACGGCTGAACACTGAAGCTTTCTTT. The rearrangement joins TRBV5-4 to TRBJ1-1; D is unresolved. CDR1 and CDR2 from the germline V gene are SGHNT and YYREEE (reference sequence). The V and J ends lost 0 bases and 0 bases respectively, with 9 bases between them. The CDR3 spans 15 residues.

The rearrangement uses TRBV19 and TRBJ2-7; maybe TRBD1 (5 bases). Trimming removed 1 base from V and 6 bases from J, with 13 bases in between. The CDR3 length is 14 residues. Germline V CDR1 and CDR2: LNHDA, SQIVND (reference sequence). The CDR3 reads CASSIGRAGLEQYF. CDR3 nucleotide sequence: TGTGCCAGTAGTATAGGTAGGGCAGGGCTCGAGCAGTACTTC.

The sample holds a few counts of this clonotype. The genes are TRBV20-1 and TRBJ2-1, with D perhaps TRBD2 (6 bases). Trimming pared 3 bases from V and 1 base from J, leaving 13 bases between. CDR1 and CDR2 (germline): DFQATT, SNEGSKA (reference sequence). The CDR3 has 15 residues. The CDR3 spells CSARVLALSYNEQFF. The DNA of the CDR3 is TGCAGTGCTAGGGTCCTAGCGTTATCCTACAATGAGCAGTTCTTC.

The rearrangement links TRBV11-2 to TRBJ2-3; TRBD1 matches 9 bases. CDR1 SGHAT and CDR2 FQNNGV come from the germline V gene. This CDR3 has 16 amino acids. The ends lost 4 bases at V and 2 bases at J; junction bases unmatched: 7. The CDR3 reads CASSSRDRDFTDTQYF. In DNA form, the CDR3 reads TGTGCCAGCAGCTCCCGGGACAGGGATTTCACAGATACGCAGTATTTT. The whole variable domain, filled in from reference TRBV11-2 and TRBJ2-3, reads EAGVAQSPRYKIIEKRQSVAFWCNPISGHATLYWYQQILGQGPKLLIQFQNNGVVDDSQLPKDRFSAERLKGVDSTLKIQPAKLEDSAVYLCASSSRDRDFTDTQYFGPGTRLTVL.

Details on this clonotype: This sequence may be a read error, since a much larger clone differs from it by one base. V and J are TRBV10-2 and TRBJ2-1, with TRBD2 matching 7 bases. CDR1 and CDR2 (germline): WSHSY, SAAADI. The CDR3 spans 15 residues. CDR3: CASRWTRKSCNEQFF. The CDR3, as DNA: TGCGCCAGCAGATGGACTAGGAAGTCCTGCAATGAGCAGTTCTTC.

The gene calls are TRBV20-1 and TRBJ2-1, with D possibly TRBD2 on 6 matching bases. Trimming took off 5 bases at V and 6 bases at J, with 8 bases between the two ends. The CDR3 is 11 residues long. Germline V gives CDR1 DFQATT, CDR2 SNEGSKA (reference sequence). The CDR3 DNA reads TGCAGTGCTGGGACTTTCAATGAGCAGTTCTTC. It specifies CSAGTFNEQFF.

This clonotype was seen a few times. This sequence joins TRBV18 and TRBJ2-3; D call uncertain. The CDR3 is 15 residues long. Per germline, CDR1 KGHSH and CDR2 LQKENI. V dropped 0 bases and J dropped 3 bases, with 10 bases sitting between them. CDR3 loop: CASSPPSTRTDTQYF. The CDR3 bases are TGTGCCAGCTCACCACCGTCAACGAGGACAGATACGCAGTATTTT.

This CDR3 is CASSFLGGGEGDEQYF. CDR3 coding DNA: TGTGCCAGCAGTTTCCTGGGGGGCGGGGAAGGTGACGAGCAGTACTTC. The rearrangement uses TRBV6-6 and TRBJ2-7, with D perhaps TRBD1 or TRBD2 (6 bases each). The CDR3 is 16 residues long. With 4 bases removed from V and 5 bases from J, the gap between germline ends came to 21 bases. CDR1 is MNHNY, CDR2 SVGAGI, per germline (reference sequence).

This clonotype occurred many times. V gene TRBV7-2 combines with J gene TRBJ2-7; 8 positions agree with TRBD1. The ends lost 5 bases at V and 5 bases at J; junction bases unmatched: 8. Germline assignment: CDR1 SGHTA and CDR2 FQGNSA. This CDR3 has 14 residues. The DNA of the CDR3 is TGTGCCAGCAGCCCAGACAGGGGCCCCCACGAGCAGTACTTC. It translates to CASSPDRGPHEQYF.

The J gene is TRBJ1-1, the V gene TRBV14; D unclear. V was trimmed by 0 bases and J by 10 bases, leaving 15 bases between them. This CDR3 has 14 amino acids. In germline, CDR1 is SGHDN, CDR2 FVKESK. Here the CDR3 reads CASSQDWARKGAFF. The CDR3 DNA reads TGTGCCAGCAGCCAAGATTGGGCGCGAAAGGGAGCTTTCTTT.

CDR3 sequence reads: CASSPRLAGAGEQFF. DNA of the CDR3: TGTGCCAGCAGCCCACGACTAGCGGGAGCAGGTGAGCAGTTCTTC. The genes are TRBV7-3 and TRBJ2-1; 12 positions agree with TRBD2. CDR3 length equals 15 residues. V lost 5 bases to trimming and J lost 9 bases; unmatched junction nucleotides: 8. Germline CDR1 is SGHTA and CDR2 is FQGTGA.

This clonotype showed up just a few times. The gene calls are TRBV25-1 and TRBJ2-3; D is uncertain. The CDR3 runs to 14 residues. The V gene lost 3 bases and the J gene lost 1 base, with 8 bases spanning the gap. The germline gives CDR1 MGHDK, CDR2 SYGVNS. As DNA, the CDR3 is TGTGCCAGCAGTGATCACCCACGCACAGATACGCAGTATTTT. This codes for CASSDHPRTDTQYF.

This clonotype was observed a few times. The chain recombines TRBV30 with TRBJ2-7; TRBD1 matches at 10 bases. The CDR3 is 16 amino acids. Germline trimming cut 1 base from V and 0 bases from J; bases unmatched to any gene: 6. In germline, CDR1 is GTSNPN, CDR2 SVGIG (reference sequence). For the CDR3, the DNA is TGTGCCTGGAGTGGGACAGGGGGTCTTAGCTCCTACGAGCAGTACTTC. This translates into CAWSGTGGLSSYEQYF.

This clonotype was recorded many times. V and J are TRBV20-1 and TRBJ1-2; no clear D. The ends were cut back, 0 bases at V and 4 bases at J, with 9 bases in the middle. Germline V gene data show CDR1 as DFQATT and CDR2 as SNEGSKA (reference sequence). This CDR3 spans 13 amino acids. The DNA for the CDR3 is TGCAGTGCTAGAGACTCTTGGGGCTATGGCTACACCTTC. It codes for CSARDSWGYGYTF.

J is TRBJ1-4 and V is TRBV7-9; no reliable D call. Trimming left V 3 bases short and J 7 bases short, with 9 bases between. Germline lookup yields CDR1 SEHNR and CDR2 FQNEAQ (reference sequence). The CDR3 loop spans 13 amino acids. CDR3 DNA: TGTGCCAGCAGCTTGACCACATCTGAAAAACTGTTTTTT. Protein product: CASSLTTSEKLFF.

This clonotype was counted only a few times. The V and J genes are TRBV7-2 and TRBJ2-4; a weak D match, TRBD2 (6 bases). The CDR3 consists of 15 residues. V was pared by 0 bases and J by 5 bases, with 11 bases between. Germline V lookup: CDR1 SGHTA, CDR2 FQGNSA. As DNA, the CDR3 is TGTGCCAGCAGCTTAGCCAGGGACTTCCAAAACATTCAGTACTTC. Translating gives CASSLARDFQNIQYF.